The 21 T cell receptor beta chains below all came from one sample that was sequenced in a study of blood T cell repertoires in COVID-19. The table came from immunoSEQ multiplex PCR; TCRdb's copy has only in-frame clones and leaves some out. Among about 120,000 clones, around nine tenths were seen once, and the ten largest hold 4% to 5%. Sequenced sample: peripheral blood. These receptors were collected from a man aged 55 to 70 with COVID-19, enrolled during active disease.

CDR3 sequence (DNA): TGCGCCAGCAGCGCTCGACAGGGAGATCTTAATGAGCAGTTCTTC. As protein: CASSARQGDLNEQFF. V usage is TRBV5-1 and J usage is TRBJ2-1; TRBD1 aligns across 7 bases. The V segment lost 4 bases and the J segment 7 bases; nucleotides outside the gene matches: 11. This CDR3 has 15 residues. Per germline, CDR1 SGHRS and CDR2 YFSETQ.

CDR3 sequence: CASRRTGGRETQYF. The CDR3 DNA reads as TGTGCCAGCCGGCGGACAGGGGGCAGGGAGACCCAGTACTTC. The V and J genes are TRBV28 and TRBJ2-5; 11 nucleotides line up with TRBD1. Losses at the gene ends were 8 bases for V and 5 bases for J; bases not matched to a gene: 7. Per the germline V gene, CDR1 is MDHEN and CDR2 is SYDVKM. The CDR3 totals 14 residues.

This chain uses TRBV3-1 (or the pseudogene TRBV3-2) with TRBJ1-3; the match to TRBD1 covers 7 bases. J was trimmed by 1 base and V by 8 bases; bases with no gene match: 5. This CDR3 spans 14 amino acids. Germline V gene data show CDR1 as LGHDT and CDR2 as YNNKEL (reference sequence). The CDR3 sequence: CASADRASGNTIYF. CDR3 bases: TGTGCCAGCGCTGACAGGGCTTCTGGAAACACCATATATTTT.

The CDR3 sequence is CASSSQGAIGGYGYTF. CDR3 DNA sequence: TGTGCCAGCAGTTCCCAGGGGGCCATCGGTGGCTATGGCTACACCTTC. The chain carries TRBV2 and TRBJ1-2; TRBD1 matches 8 bases. CDR1 SNHLY and CDR2 FYNNEI come from the germline V gene. Losses at the gene ends were 5 bases for V and 4 bases for J; bases not matched to a gene: 12. The CDR3 consists of 16 residues.

This clone has just one count. This sequence joins TRBV6-2 or TRBV6-3 and TRBJ2-2; no clear D. Trimming removed 5 bases from V and 0 bases from J, with 10 bases in between. The CDR3 spans 15 residues. In germline, CDR1 is MNHEY, CDR2 SVGEGT. This CDR3 is CASSKQIANTGELFF. The CDR3 DNA reads TGTGCCAGCAGTAAACAGATCGCGAACACCGGGGAGCTGTTTTTT.

This clone appeared a single time. The genes are TRBV9 and TRBJ1-1; TRBD1 agrees at 8 bases. V shed 0 bases, J shed 7 bases, and the junction held 5 bases outside the gene matches. Germline V gene lookup returns CDR1 SGDLS and CDR2 YYNGEE. The CDR3 covers 14 residues. CDR3 bases: TGTGCCAGCAGCGTAGATGGACAGGGTGTTGAAGCTTTCTTT. It codes for CASSVDGQGVEAFF.

V gene TRBV30 combines with J gene TRBJ1-5; 9 nucleotides line up with TRBD1. The CDR3 is 16 residues long. Germline lookup yields CDR1 GTSNPN and CDR2 SVGIG (reference sequence). Trimming at V came to 0 bases and at J to 1 base, leaving 4 bases not matched to a gene. The CDR3 nucleotides read TGTGCCTGGAGTGTACCACAGGGGGCAAGCAATCAGCCCCAGCATTTT. Protein sequence: CAWSVPQGASNQPQHF.

This rearrangement joins TRBV6-1 to TRBJ1-5, with TRBD1 matching over 7 bases. The V gene end was trimmed by 4 bases and the J gene end by 0 bases; junction bases not matched to a gene: 9. Germline CDR1 is MNHNS and CDR2 is SASEGT. The CDR3 runs to 17 residues. CDR3 nucleotides: TGTGCCAGCAGTGGAACTCGGGACAGCTATAGCAATCAGCCCCAGCATTTT. This translates into CASSGTRDSYSNQPQHF.

The rearrangement joins TRBV30 to TRBJ2-2, with 10 bases fitting TRBD1. V lost 8 bases and J lost 7; bases outside the gene matches: 10. This CDR3 has 14 amino acids. CDR1 GTSNPN and CDR2 SVGIG come from the germline V gene (reference sequence). The CDR3 loop reads CAAPGTGVYGELFF. The CDR3 nucleotides are TGTGCCGCCCCGGGGACAGGGGTGTACGGGGAGCTGTTTTTT.

The chain couples TRBV29-1 to TRBJ2-7; TRBD2 aligns across 11 bases. The CDR3 spans 13 residues. CDR1 SQVTM and CDR2 ANQGSEA come from the germline V gene. V shed 7 bases and J 0 bases; nucleotides not matched to a gene: 2. CDR3 residues: CSGLAGGSYEQYF. The CDR3 bases are TGCAGCGGCCTAGCGGGAGGCTCCTACGAGCAGTACTTC.

The chain couples TRBV18 to TRBJ1-1, with D possibly matching TRBD1 (5 bases). CDR3 length: 17 residues. Trimming pared 6 bases from V and 1 base from J, leaving 21 bases between. Germline-derived CDR1 and CDR2 are KGHSH and LQKENI. CDR3 sequence reads: CASSPVLGTGGNTEAFF. As DNA, the CDR3 is TGTGCCAGCTCGCCGGTACTGGGGACGGGGGGGAACACTGAAGCTTTCTTT.

The sample holds a few counts of this clone. This CDR3 reads CASSGQADEQFF. The CDR3 DNA is TGTGCCAGCAGCGGACAGGCCGATGAGCAGTTCTTC. The chain is built from TRBV2 and TRBJ2-1; 7 nucleotides line up with TRBD1. The CDR3 spans 12 residues. V trimming: 6 bases; J trimming: 8 bases; junction bases outside the gene matches: 4. Germline values: CDR1 SNHLY, CDR2 FYNNEI.

The chain combines TRBV18 with TRBJ2-1, with 7 bases identical to TRBD2. Germline trimming cut 5 bases from V and 0 bases from J; bases unmatched to any gene: 7. The germline V gene encodes CDR1 KGHSH and CDR2 LQKENI. There are 16 residues in the CDR3. The CDR3 nucleotides are TGTGCCAGCTCAAATCAGCGGGAACTCTCCTACAATGAGCAGTTCTTC. Translation gives CASSNQRELSYNEQFF.

This sequence joins TRBV5-1 and TRBJ2-3, with D perhaps TRBD1 (6 bases). Germline lookup yields CDR1 SGHRS and CDR2 YFSETQ. This CDR3 has 15 amino acids. Deletions cut 4 bases from V and 2 bases from J, with 14 bases between. CDR3 residues: CASSTGTLNTDTQYF. CDR3 nucleotides: TGCGCCAGCAGCACCGGGACATTAAACACAGATACGCAGTATTTT.

The chain employs TRBV30 and TRBJ1-5; 7 bases match TRBD1. The CDR3 is 13 amino acids. The junction had 1 base not matched to a gene; V was cut back by 0 bases and J by 5 bases. The germline CDR1 and CDR2 sequences are GTSNPN and SVGIG (reference sequence). The CDR3 region is CAWSVTGDQPQHF. Written as DNA, the CDR3 is TGTGCCTGGAGTGTTACAGGGGATCAGCCCCAGCATTTT. Full variable domain (rest looked up from reference TRBV30 and TRBJ1-5): SQTIHQWPATLVQPVGSPLSLECTVEGTSNPNLYWYRQAAGRGLQLLFYSVGIGQISSEVPQNLSASRPQDRQFILSSKKLLLSDSGFYLCAWSVTGDQPQHFGDGTRLSIL.

The J gene is TRBJ2-2, the V gene TRBV7-8, with 10 nucleotides matching TRBD1. Germline values: CDR1 SGHVS, CDR2 FQNEAQ. With 8 bases clipped from V and 7 bases from J, the junction kept 7 bases outside the gene matches. The CDR3 length is 14 residues. The CDR3 DNA is TGTGCCAGCCACCCGGGACAGGGGATCGGGGAGCTGTTTTTT. It is translated as CASHPGQGIGELFF.

This clone has only one observation. The DNA for the CDR3 is TGTGCCTGGAGTGTACGGGACGGGGGGGCCTACGAGCAGTACTTC. Amino acid sequence: CAWSVRDGGAYEQYF. The chain uses TRBV30 and TRBJ2-7; 8 bases align to TRBD2. The V and J ends lost 0 bases and 2 bases, in that order; junction bases with no gene match: 6. The CDR3 has 15 residues. Germline CDR1 GTSNPN, CDR2 SVGIG (reference sequence).

This chain uses TRBV11-2 with TRBJ2-3, with TRBD2 identical over 9 bases. This CDR3 is 16 amino acids long. With 6 bases clipped from V and 4 bases from J, the junction kept 11 bases outside the gene matches. Per germline, CDR1 SGHAT and CDR2 FQNNGV. DNA for the CDR3: TGTGCCAGCAGAGGACTTGGCGGGAGGGGCGCAGATACGCAGTATTTT. Protein sequence: CASRGLGGRGADTQYF.

J is TRBJ1-1 and V is TRBV18; 9 positions match TRBD1. Germline trimming cut 5 bases from V and 3 bases from J; bases unmatched to any gene: 7. The length of the CDR3 is 15 residues. The germline V gene encodes CDR1 KGHSH and CDR2 LQKENI. CDR3 sequence: CASSSTGTGYTEAFF. The DNA of the CDR3 is TGTGCCAGCTCATCAACCGGGACAGGGTACACTGAAGCTTTCTTT.

This rearrangement joins TRBV5-5 to TRBJ1-5, with D uncertain. CDR3 length equals 13 residues. Germline V gives CDR1 SGHKS, CDR2 YYEKEE (reference sequence). Trimming stripped 1 base from V and 7 bases from J, with 9 bases between. The CDR3 DNA sequence: TGTGCCAGCAGCTTGTTGTCGGGACAGCCCCAGCATTTT. Translated: CASSLLSGQPQHF.

This chain uses TRBV19 with TRBJ2-1; 11 nucleotides agree with TRBD2. The V and J ends lost 3 bases and 12 bases, in that order; junction bases with no gene match: 1. Germline V gene data show CDR1 as LNHDA and CDR2 as SQIVND (reference sequence). The CDR3 contains 12 residues. In DNA form, the CDR3 reads TGTGCCAGTAGTATCCTAGCGGGAGGGCAGTTCTTC. This gives the protein CASSILAGGQFF.